This T cell receptor (beta chain) derives from a study of blood T cells in healthy people across ages (dated by TCRdb to 2014 to 2015). As for the study more broadly: In model experiments, roughly one uniquely barcoded TCR beta cDNA molecule per two T cells was captured by template switching. To avoid experimental bias, donors of different ages were spread randomly across the sequencing lanes. Using deep sequencing normalized with unique cDNA molecular identifiers, the study measured how TCR beta repertoire diversity changes with age. Donors were grouped into four age groups: young (average approximately 15 years), middle-aged (39), aged (around 56) and long-lived (about 89). The study analyzed two additional independent replicas of 1 million unique cDNA reads from the same blood draw for two donors, one aged 18 to 29 and one aged 80 or older.

Receptors were amplified or captured by 5' RACE. The listed sequencing device is Illumina HiSeq 2500. The second PCR ran for roughly 7 to 11 cycles and used a J-beta primer mix along with a sample-barcoded 5' primer. A unique molecular identifier was introduced onto each TCR beta cDNA molecule by a template-switch 5' adaptor carrying 12 random nucleotides. At least 2.5 million CDR3-containing paired-end reads were obtained from each sample. The Mint cDNA synthesis kit, primed by a TRBC-specific oligonucleotide, was used to synthesize first-strand cDNA from all RNA. Following uracil-DNA glycosylase treatment, a first 18-cycle PCR with universal primers M1SS and BC2_uni_R was performed on all cDNA. Processing in the source paper ran as follows. For normalization, 1 million high-quality reads, each with a distinct molecular identifier, were randomly selected from each sample. Instead of being binned into consensus sequences, reads that shared molecular identifiers were thrown out. MiTCR, run with a Q25 quality threshold and the strictest error-elimination algorithm, handled CDR3 identification, clonotype clustering and error correction. A nonparametric unseen species model with Euler transformation was used to estimate lower-bound total TCR beta diversity. TCRdb took the public reads, trimmed them with fastp at Q25, ran MiXCR for clone calling and kept in-frame beta chains. One record per CDR3 amino acid sequence lists the most common genes and DNA. The V and J calls shown here were made by TCRdb, not taken from the authors' results. The sample table records 910,000 or so distinct CDR3 sequences; roughly 51% of these occur just once. About a fifth of the sample is held by the ten biggest clonotypes.

The approximately 39 donors, aged 6 to 90 years, were systemically healthy Caucasian individuals from Russia. Each donor gave around 9 milliliters of peripheral blood, collected into EDTA-treated Vacutainer tubes. PBMCs were isolated by Ficoll-Paque density-gradient centrifugation, with at least 6 million obtained per sample. Trizol reagent was used to extract total RNA from PBMCs, with at least 5 micrograms per sample. For every donor, flow cytometry on a PBMC aliquot measured the percentage of naive CD45RAhigh/CD27high T cells. With regard to this clonotype: The antigen it recognizes is unknown. This may be a read error: a much more frequent sequence differs by one nucleotide.

General findings and caveats noted by the study authors: Observed TCR beta diversity per million T cells fell roughly linearly with age, and a significant reduction was already apparent by age about 36. Estimates of total diversity based on one million sequenced T cells were regarded as lower bounds and as underestimates. Compared with the aged group, the long-lived group had more naive CD4+ T cells, fewer expanded clones and increased TCR diversity, a pattern suggesting age selection. Observed TCR beta diversity correlated strongly with the percentage of naive T cells measured by flow cytometry. Because the CMV infection status of the donors was unknown, age-related changes in expanded clonotypes may potentially have been confounded. Conclusive comparison of naive and antigen-experienced compartments was prevented by the profiling of bulk unsorted PBMCs.

V was cut back by 5 bases and J by 7 bases, leaving a gap of 17 bases between them. Including the terminal cysteine and phenylalanine, the CDR3 comprises 14 residues. The entry retains the CDR3 DNA only, 42 bases that are in frame from base 1. Taken from the germline V gene, the CDR1 and CDR2 loops are SGHTA and FQGNSA. Sequencing used blood. Rearrangement joined TRBV7-2 to TRBJ1-2, with TRBD1 as a weak D call on 6 bases. The receptor was derived from a woman aged 60-75 years in good health. The base sequence is TGTGCCAGCAGCCAGGCCGGGGGCTTACGTGGCTACACCTTC. It encodes CASSQAGGLRGYTF.